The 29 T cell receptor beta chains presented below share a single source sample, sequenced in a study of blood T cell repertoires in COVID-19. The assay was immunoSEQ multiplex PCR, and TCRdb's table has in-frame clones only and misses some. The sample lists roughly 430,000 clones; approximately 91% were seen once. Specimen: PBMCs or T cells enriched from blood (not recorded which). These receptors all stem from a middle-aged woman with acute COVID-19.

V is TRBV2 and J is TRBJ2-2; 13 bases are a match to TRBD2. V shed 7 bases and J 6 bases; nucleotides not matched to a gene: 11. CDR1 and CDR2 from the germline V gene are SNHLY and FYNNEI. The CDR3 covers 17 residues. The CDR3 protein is CASTILGLAGSAGELFF. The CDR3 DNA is TGTGCCAGCACGATTTTGGGACTAGCGGGGTCGGCCGGGGAGCTGTTTTTT. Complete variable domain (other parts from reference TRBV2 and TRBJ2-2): EPEVTQTPSHQVTQMGQEVILRCVPISNHLYFYWYRQILGQKVEFLVSFYNNEISEKSEIFDDQFSVERPDGSNFTLKIRSTKLEDSAMYFCASTILGLAGSAGELFFGEGSRLTVL.

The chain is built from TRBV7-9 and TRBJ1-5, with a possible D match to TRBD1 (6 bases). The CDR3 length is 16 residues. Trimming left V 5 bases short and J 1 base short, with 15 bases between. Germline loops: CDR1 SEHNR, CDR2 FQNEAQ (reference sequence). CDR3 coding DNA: TGTGCCAGCAGCCCTAGCGGCACAGGGAGCAATCAGCCCCAGCATTTT. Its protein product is CASSPSGTGSNQPQHF.

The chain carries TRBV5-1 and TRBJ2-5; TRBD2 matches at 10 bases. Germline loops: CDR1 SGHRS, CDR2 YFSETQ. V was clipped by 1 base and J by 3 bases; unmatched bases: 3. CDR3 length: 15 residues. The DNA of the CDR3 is TGCGCCAGCAGCTTGCTAGGACTAGCGGAAGAGACCCAGTACTTC. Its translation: CASSLLGLAEETQYF.

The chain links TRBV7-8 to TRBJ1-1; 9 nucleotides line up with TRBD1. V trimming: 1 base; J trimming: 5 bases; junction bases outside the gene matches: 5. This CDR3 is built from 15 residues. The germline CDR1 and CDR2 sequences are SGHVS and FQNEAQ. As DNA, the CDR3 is TGTGCCAGCAGCTTAGGGACAGGGGATCTGACTGAAGCTTTCTTT. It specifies CASSLGTGDLTEAFF.

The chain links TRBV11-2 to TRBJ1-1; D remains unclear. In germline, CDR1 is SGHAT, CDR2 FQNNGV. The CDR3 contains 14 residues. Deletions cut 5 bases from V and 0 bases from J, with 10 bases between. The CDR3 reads CASSHDTMNTEAFF. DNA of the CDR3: TGTGCCAGCAGCCATGACACGATGAACACTGAAGCTTTCTTT.

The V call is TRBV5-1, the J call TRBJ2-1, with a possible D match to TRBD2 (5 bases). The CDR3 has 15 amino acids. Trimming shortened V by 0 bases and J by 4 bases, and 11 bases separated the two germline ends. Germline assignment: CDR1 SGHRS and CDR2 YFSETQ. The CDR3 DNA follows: TGCGCCAGCAGCTTGGGTAGTAGCGCGTACAATGAGCAGTTCTTC. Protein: CASSLGSSAYNEQFF.

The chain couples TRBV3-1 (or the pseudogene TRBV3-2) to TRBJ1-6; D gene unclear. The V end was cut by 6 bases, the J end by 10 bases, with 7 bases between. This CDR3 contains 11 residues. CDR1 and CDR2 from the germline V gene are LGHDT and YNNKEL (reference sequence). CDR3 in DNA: TGTGCCAGCAGGATAGTATCACCCCTCCACTTT. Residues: CASRIVSPLHF.

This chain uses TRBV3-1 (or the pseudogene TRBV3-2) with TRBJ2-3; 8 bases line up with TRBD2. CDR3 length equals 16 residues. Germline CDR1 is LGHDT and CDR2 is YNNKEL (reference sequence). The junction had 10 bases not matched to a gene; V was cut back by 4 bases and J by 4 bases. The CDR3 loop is CASSRFGAGDADTQYF. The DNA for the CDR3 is TGTGCCAGCAGCCGTTTCGGAGCGGGGGATGCAGATACGCAGTATTTT.

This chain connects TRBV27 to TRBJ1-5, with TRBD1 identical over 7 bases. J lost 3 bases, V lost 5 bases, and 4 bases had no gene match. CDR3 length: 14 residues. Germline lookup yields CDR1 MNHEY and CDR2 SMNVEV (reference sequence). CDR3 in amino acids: CASSATGNNQPQHF. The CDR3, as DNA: TGTGCCAGCAGTGCGACAGGGAACAATCAGCCCCAGCATTTT.

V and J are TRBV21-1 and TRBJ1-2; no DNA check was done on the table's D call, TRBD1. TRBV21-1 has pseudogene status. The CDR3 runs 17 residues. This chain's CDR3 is CASSKGFEDREFYGYTF. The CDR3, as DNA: TGTGCCAGCAGCAAAGGGTTTGAGGACAGGGAATTCTATGGCTACACCTTC.

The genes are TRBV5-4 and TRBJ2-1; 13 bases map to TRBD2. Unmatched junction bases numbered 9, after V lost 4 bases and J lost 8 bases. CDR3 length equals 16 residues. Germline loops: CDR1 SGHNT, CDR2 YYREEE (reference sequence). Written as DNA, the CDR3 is TGTGCCAGCAGCCGGGGACTAGCGGGGAGAGATGATGAGCAGTTCTTC. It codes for CASSRGLAGRDDEQFF.

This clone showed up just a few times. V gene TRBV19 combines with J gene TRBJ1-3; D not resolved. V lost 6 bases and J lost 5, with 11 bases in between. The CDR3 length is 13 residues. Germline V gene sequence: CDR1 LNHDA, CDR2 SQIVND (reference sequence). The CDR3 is CASSPPQRNTIYF. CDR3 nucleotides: TGTGCCAGTAGCCCCCCCCAAAGAAACACCATATATTTT. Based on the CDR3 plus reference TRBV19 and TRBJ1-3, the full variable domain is DGGITQSPKYLFRKEGQNVTLSCEQNLNHDAMYWYRQDPGQGLRLIYYSQIVNDFQKGDIAEGYSVSREKKESFPLTVTSAQKNPTAFYLCASSPPQRNTIYFGEGSWLTVV.

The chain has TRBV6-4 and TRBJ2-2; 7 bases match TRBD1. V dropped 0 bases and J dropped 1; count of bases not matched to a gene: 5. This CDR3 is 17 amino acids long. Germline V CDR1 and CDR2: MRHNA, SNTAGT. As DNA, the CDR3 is TGTGCCAGCAGTGACTCGTTTAGGACAGGGAACACCGGGGAGCTGTTTTTT. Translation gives CASSDSFRTGNTGELFF.

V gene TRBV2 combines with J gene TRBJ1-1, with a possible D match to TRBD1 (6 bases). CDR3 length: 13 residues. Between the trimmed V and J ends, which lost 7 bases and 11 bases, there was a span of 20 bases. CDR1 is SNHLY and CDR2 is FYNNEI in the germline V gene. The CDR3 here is CASNPGANFGAFF. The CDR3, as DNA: TGTGCCAGCAATCCAGGGGCTAATTTTGGGGCTTTCTTT.

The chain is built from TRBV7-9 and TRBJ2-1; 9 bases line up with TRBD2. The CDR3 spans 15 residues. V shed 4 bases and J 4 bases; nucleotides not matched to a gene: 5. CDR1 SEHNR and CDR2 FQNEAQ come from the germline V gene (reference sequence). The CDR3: CASSSTSGFYNEQFF. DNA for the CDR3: TGTGCCAGCAGCTCTACTAGCGGGTTTTACAATGAGCAGTTCTTC.

The CDR3 here is CASSLLRGTPIVLTF. CDR3 DNA: TGTGCCAGCAGCTTACTTAGGGGGACGCCCATTGTCCTGACTTTC. V and J are TRBV7-8 and TRBJ2-6; possibly TRBD1 for D (6 bases). The CDR3 spans 15 residues. Germline CDR1 is SGHVS and CDR2 is FQNEAQ. The ends were cut back, 2 bases at V and 13 bases at J, with 18 bases in the middle. The whole variable domain, remainder taken from reference TRBV7-8 and TRBJ2-6, is GAGVSQSPRYKVAKRGQDVALRCDPISGHVSLFWYQQALGQGPEFLTYFQNEAQLDKSGLPSDRFFAERPEGSVSTLKIQRTQQEDSAVYLCASSLLRGTPIVLTFGAGSRLTVL.

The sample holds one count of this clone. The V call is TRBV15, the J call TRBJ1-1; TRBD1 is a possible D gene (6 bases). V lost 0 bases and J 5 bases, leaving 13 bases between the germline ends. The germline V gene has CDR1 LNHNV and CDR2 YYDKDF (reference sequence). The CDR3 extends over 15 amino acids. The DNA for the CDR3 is TGTGCCACCAGCAGAGATTATACAGGGAAGACTGAAGCTTTCTTT. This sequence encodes CATSRDYTGKTEAFF. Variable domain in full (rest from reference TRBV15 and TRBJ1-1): DAMVIQNPRYQVTQFGKPVTLSCSQTLNHNVMYWYQQKSSQAPKLLFHYYDKDFNNEADTPDNFQSRRPNTSFCFLDIRSPGLGDTAMYLCATSRDYTGKTEAFFGQGTRLTVV.

CDR3 amino acids: CASSRGARSNQPQHF. The DNA for the CDR3 is TGTGCCAGCAGTCGGGGGGCGCGAAGCAATCAGCCCCAGCATTTT. The chain recombines TRBV2 with TRBJ1-5; perhaps TRBD1 as D (6 bases). The ends were cut back, 5 bases at V and 1 base at J, with 12 bases in the middle. CDR1 is SNHLY and CDR2 is FYNNEI in the germline V gene. The CDR3 has 15 residues.

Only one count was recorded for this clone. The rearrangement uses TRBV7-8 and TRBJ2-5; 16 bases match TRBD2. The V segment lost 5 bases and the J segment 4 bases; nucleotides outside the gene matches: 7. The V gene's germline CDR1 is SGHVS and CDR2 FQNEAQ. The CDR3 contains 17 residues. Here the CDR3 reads CASSKTGLAGGRETQYF. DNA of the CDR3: TGTGCCAGCAGCAAAACGGGACTAGCGGGGGGGCGAGAGACCCAGTACTTC.

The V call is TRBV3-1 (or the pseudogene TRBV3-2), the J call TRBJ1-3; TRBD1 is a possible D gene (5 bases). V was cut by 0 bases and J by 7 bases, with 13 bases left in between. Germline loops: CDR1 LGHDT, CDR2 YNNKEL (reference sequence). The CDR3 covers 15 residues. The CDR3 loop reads CASSQDRGATNTIYF. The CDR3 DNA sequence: TGTGCCAGCAGCCAAGACCGCGGGGCCACGAACACCATATATTTT.

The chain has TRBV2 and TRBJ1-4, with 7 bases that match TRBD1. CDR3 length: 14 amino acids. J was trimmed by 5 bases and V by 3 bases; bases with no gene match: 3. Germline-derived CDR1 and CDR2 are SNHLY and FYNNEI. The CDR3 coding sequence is TGTGCCAGCAGTGAGACAGGGACGAATGAAAAACTGTTTTTT. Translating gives CASSETGTNEKLFF.

The CDR3 DNA reads as TGTGCCAGCAGCCACCTACTAGCGGGGGGCCAAGAGACCCAGTACTTC. It translates to CASSHLLAGGQETQYF. The gene calls are TRBV3-1 (or the pseudogene TRBV3-2) and TRBJ2-5; 12 bases agree with TRBD2. CDR1 is LGHDT and CDR2 is YNNKEL in the germline V gene (reference sequence). V gave up 3 bases and J gave up 1 base; unmatched junction bases: 3. The CDR3 runs 16 residues.

Here the CDR3 DNA reads TGTGCCAGCACCCAACTTGGTAGCGGGGGGAGAGGCGATGAGCAGTTCTTC. It is translated as CASTQLGSGGRGDEQFF. The chain combines TRBV5-8 with TRBJ2-1, with 10 bases lining up with TRBD2. Germline values: CDR1 SGHTS, CDR2 YDEGEE. The CDR3 is 17 residues long. V gave up 6 bases and J gave up 8 bases; unmatched junction bases: 17.

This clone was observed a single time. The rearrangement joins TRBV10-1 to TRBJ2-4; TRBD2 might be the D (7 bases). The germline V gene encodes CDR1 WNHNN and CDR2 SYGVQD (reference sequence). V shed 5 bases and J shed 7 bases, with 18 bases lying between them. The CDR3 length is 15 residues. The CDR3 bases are TGCGCCAGCAGTCGAACCCAACAGGGAGGGAACATTCAGTACTTC. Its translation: CASSRTQQGGNIQYF.

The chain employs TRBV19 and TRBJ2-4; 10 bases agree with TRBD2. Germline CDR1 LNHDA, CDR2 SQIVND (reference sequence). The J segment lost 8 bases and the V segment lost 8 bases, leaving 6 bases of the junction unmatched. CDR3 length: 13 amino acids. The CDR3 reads CASVAGGQDIQYF. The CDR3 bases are TGTGCCAGTGTAGCGGGGGGCCAGGACATTCAGTACTTC.

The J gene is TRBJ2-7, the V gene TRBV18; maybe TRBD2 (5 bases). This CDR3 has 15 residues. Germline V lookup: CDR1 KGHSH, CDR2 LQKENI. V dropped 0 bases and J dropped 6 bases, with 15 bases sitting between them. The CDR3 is CASSPPSGEGFEQYF. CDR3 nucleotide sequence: TGTGCCAGCTCACCACCCAGTGGCGAGGGCTTCGAGCAGTACTTC. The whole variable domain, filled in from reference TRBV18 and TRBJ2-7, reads NAGVMQNPRHLVRRRGQEARLRCSPMKGHSHVYWYRQLPEEGLKFMVYLQKENIIDESGMPKERFSAEFPKEGPSILRIQQVVRGDSAAYFCASSPPSGEGFEQYFGPGTRLTVT.

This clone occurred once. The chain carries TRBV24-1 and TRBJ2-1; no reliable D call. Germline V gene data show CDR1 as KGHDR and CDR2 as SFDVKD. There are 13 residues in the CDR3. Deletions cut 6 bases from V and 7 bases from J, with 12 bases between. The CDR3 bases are TGTGCCACCAGTTCAGCGACCAAGAATGAGCAGTTCTTC. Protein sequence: CATSSATKNEQFF.

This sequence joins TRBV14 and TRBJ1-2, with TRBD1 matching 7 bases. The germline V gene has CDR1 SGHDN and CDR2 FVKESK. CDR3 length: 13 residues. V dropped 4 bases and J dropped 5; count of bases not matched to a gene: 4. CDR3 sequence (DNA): TGTGCCAGCAGCCGCGGGACAGAATATGGCTACACCTTC. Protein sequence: CASSRGTEYGYTF.

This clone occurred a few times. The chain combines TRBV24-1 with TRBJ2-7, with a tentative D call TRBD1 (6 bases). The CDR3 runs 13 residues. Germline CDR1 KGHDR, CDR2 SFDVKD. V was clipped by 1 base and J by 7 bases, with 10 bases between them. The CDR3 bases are TGTGCCACCAGTGATTTTAGGGGGACGGAGCAGTACTTC. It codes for CATSDFRGTEQYF.